These 25 T cell receptor beta chains were all obtained from the same sample, sequenced in a study of blood T cell repertoires in COVID-19. Measured with immunoSEQ multiplex PCR; TCRdb has only the in-frame clones, and not every one. The repertoire holds around 250,000 clones, with 70% to 90% as singletons. Sequencing was done on a sample of peripheral blood. The receptors shown here come from a man between 60 and 75 years old with acute or convalescent COVID-19.

V gene TRBV30 combines with J gene TRBJ1-5; 7 bases agree with TRBD1. Germline loops: CDR1 GTSNPN, CDR2 SVGIG (reference sequence). With 4 bases clipped from V and 6 bases from J, the junction kept 6 bases outside the gene matches. The CDR3 runs to 13 residues. The DNA of the CDR3 is TGTGCCTGGAAAGGGGGCGCGGGTCAGCCCCAGCATTTT. Protein sequence: CAWKGGAGQPQHF. The variable domain in full, with the rest retrieved from reference TRBV30 and TRBJ1-5, is SQTIHQWPATLVQPVGSPLSLECTVEGTSNPNLYWYRQAAGRGLQLLFYSVGIGQISSEVPQNLSASRPQDRQFILSSKKLLLSDSGFYLCAWKGGAGQPQHFGDGTRLSIL.

This clone showed up just once. The J gene is TRBJ1-2, the V gene TRBV7-3; 7 bases agree with TRBD1. J was trimmed by 6 bases and V by 3 bases; bases with no gene match: 1. Germline V gene lookup returns CDR1 SGHTA and CDR2 FQGTGA. CDR3 length: 12 residues. The CDR3 DNA is TGTGCCAGCAGCTTCGGACAGGATGGCTACACCTTC. Its translation is CASSFGQDGYTF.

The chain carries TRBV11-2 and TRBJ2-5; the D is unclear. V shed 3 bases and J shed 4 bases, with 15 bases lying between them. The CDR3 sequence is 15 residues long. From germline, CDR1 is SGHAT and CDR2 FQNNGV. CDR3 in amino acids: CASSFYFGDRETQYF. The CDR3 nucleotides read TGTGCCAGCAGCTTTTACTTCGGAGACCGAGAGACCCAGTACTTC.

Comment on this clone: Other DNA sequences of this sample code for an identical CDR3. The chain joins TRBV5-1 to TRBJ2-7, with 7 positions matching TRBD1. Germline CDR1 is SGHRS and CDR2 is YFSETQ. V trimming: 0 bases; J trimming: 2 bases; junction bases outside the gene matches: 2. The CDR3 consists of 14 residues. This chain's CDR3 is CASSLGQGPYEQYF. As DNA, the CDR3 is TGCGCCAGCAGCTTGGGACAGGGTCCCTACGAGCAGTACTTC. Looking up the rest from reference TRBV5-1 and TRBJ2-7 gives the full variable domain: KAGVTQTPRYLIKTRGQQVTLSCSPISGHRSVSWYQQTPGQGLQFLFEYFSETQRNKGNFPGRFSGRQFSNSRSEMNVSTLELGDSALYLCASSLGQGPYEQYFGPGTRLTVT.

The chain employs TRBV5-1 and TRBJ2-1, with TRBD2 matching 8 bases. Per the germline V gene, CDR1 is SGHRS and CDR2 is YFSETQ. V dropped 0 bases and J dropped 5; count of bases not matched to a gene: 4. This CDR3 spans 15 amino acids. In DNA, the CDR3 is TGCGCCAGCAGCTTGGACGGGAGGGGTGACAATGAGCAGTTCTTC. Translation: CASSLDGRGDNEQFF. The variable domain in full, completed from reference TRBV5-1 and TRBJ2-1, reads KAGVTQTPRYLIKTRGQQVTLSCSPISGHRSVSWYQQTPGQGLQFLFEYFSETQRNKGNFPGRFSGRQFSNSRSEMNVSTLELGDSALYLCASSLDGRGDNEQFFGPGTRLTVL.

This clone appeared a single time. The V gene is TRBV18, the J gene TRBJ2-2; possibly TRBD2 for D (6 bases). Germline V gives CDR1 KGHSH, CDR2 LQKENI. The CDR3 is made up of 15 amino acids. V was cut by 3 bases and J by 6 bases, with 14 bases left in between. CDR3 bases: TGTGCCAGCTCACCCTCGACCGGGGGTGCCGGGGAGCTGTTTTTT. It translates to CASSPSTGGAGELFF. The variable domain in full, completed from reference TRBV18 and TRBJ2-2, reads NAGVMQNPRHLVRRRGQEARLRCSPMKGHSHVYWYRQLPEEGLKFMVYLQKENIIDESGMPKERFSAEFPKEGPSILRIQQVVRGDSAAYFCASSPSTGGAGELFFGEGSRLTVL.

V is TRBV28 and J is TRBJ1-5; 7 nucleotides align to TRBD1. Germline CDR1 MDHEN, CDR2 SYDVKM. The CDR3 runs to 20 residues. Trimming cost V 1 base and J 6 bases; bases outside gene matches: 21. The CDR3 protein is CASSLSLGVGYRGSGQPQHF. The DNA for the CDR3 is TGTGCCAGCAGTTTATCTCTAGGGGTGGGGTACAGGGGAAGCGGTCAGCCCCAGCATTTT.

This clone was seen only a few times. This chain joins TRBV18 and TRBJ2-7; the D gene is possibly TRBD1 (6 bases). This CDR3 contains 15 residues. Trimming stripped 8 bases from V and 3 bases from J, with 20 bases between. The V gene's germline CDR1 is KGHSH and CDR2 LQKENI. The CDR3 loop is CASAPEGVPLYEQYF. In DNA form, the CDR3 reads TGTGCCAGCGCCCCCGAGGGGGTACCCCTCTACGAGCAGTACTTC.

The genes are TRBV20-1 and TRBJ2-5; 8 bases match TRBD2. Germline CDR1 DFQATT, CDR2 SNEGSKA (reference sequence). This CDR3 comprises 11 residues. V was pared by 7 bases and J by 2 bases, with 0 bases of the junction left unmatched. CDR3 DNA: TGCAGTGTAGCGGGGCAAGAGACCCAGTACTTC. This sequence encodes CSVAGQETQYF.

As for this clone: This specimen includes other DNA sequences encoding the same CDR3. This chain connects TRBV6-5 to TRBJ2-7; a possible D gene is TRBD2 (5 bases). The CDR3 has 15 residues. Between the trimmed V and J ends, which lost 2 bases and 4 bases, there was a span of 15 bases. CDR1 is MNHEY and CDR2 is SVGAGI in the germline V gene. The CDR3 region is CASSYGGDHSYEQYF. In DNA form, the CDR3 reads TGTGCCAGCAGTTACGGAGGTGACCACTCTTACGAGCAGTACTTC.

The rearrangement joins TRBV9 to TRBJ1-4, with D uncertain. Trimming cost V 3 bases and J 0 bases, with 9 bases left between them. Looked up from germline, CDR1 is SGDLS and CDR2 is YYNGEE. The CDR3 totals 15 residues. The CDR3 sequence is CASSAEAATNEKLFF. The CDR3 nucleotides are TGTGCCAGCAGCGCCGAAGCTGCAACTAATGAAAAACTGTTTTTT.

This clone was recorded only once. The rearrangement joins TRBV7-3 to TRBJ2-2, with a weak D call TRBD1 (6 bases). Germline-derived CDR1 and CDR2 are SGHTA and FQGTGA. V lost 1 base and J lost 6, with 12 bases in between. This CDR3 is built from 15 residues. CDR3 residues: CASSLNRAGAGELFF. DNA of the CDR3: TGTGCCAGCAGCTTAAACCGCGCAGGGGCCGGGGAGCTGTTTTTT.

This sequence joins TRBV19 and TRBJ1-2; TRBD1 aligns across 7 bases. CDR1 and CDR2 from the germline V gene are LNHDA and SQIVND (reference sequence). The CDR3 covers 13 residues. V gave up 10 bases and J gave up 3 bases; unmatched junction bases: 8. The CDR3 DNA follows: TGTGCCATATCTAAGGGGGCCGACTATGGCTACACCTTC. Its protein product is CAISKGADYGYTF.

V is TRBV5-1 and J is TRBJ1-4; 8 nucleotides align to TRBD1. In germline, CDR1 is SGHRS, CDR2 YFSETQ. V lost 3 bases and J lost 6; bases outside the gene matches: 7. The CDR3 length is 15 residues. CDR3 protein: CASSSQTGEDEKLFF. As DNA, the CDR3 is TGCGCCAGCAGCTCGCAGACAGGGGAAGATGAAAAACTGTTTTTT.

V usage is TRBV11-2 and J usage is TRBJ1-3; D may be TRBD1 (6 bases). Germline V CDR1 and CDR2: SGHAT, FQNNGV. The CDR3 has 14 residues. V lost 1 base and J lost 15, with 19 bases in between. CDR3 DNA: TGTGCCAGCAGCTTAGCATTGGACAGCCAAGCCACATATTTT. Residues: CASSLALDSQATYF.

This clone has a single count. This sequence joins TRBV3-1 (or the pseudogene TRBV3-2) and TRBJ1-1; weak D call: TRBD1 (5 bases). Trimming pared 0 bases from V and 5 bases from J, leaving 16 bases between. CDR3 size: 16 residues. Per germline, CDR1 LGHDT and CDR2 YNNKEL (reference sequence). The CDR3 DNA is TGTGCCAGCAGCCAAGATCCCGAAGGGGTCGTAACTGAAGCTTTCTTT. Residues: CASSQDPEGVVTEAFF.

The chain employs TRBV18 and TRBJ2-3; tentative D call: TRBD2 (5 bases). CDR1 and CDR2 (germline): KGHSH, LQKENI. The CDR3 is 17 residues long. Trimming pared 4 bases from V and 4 bases from J, leaving 21 bases between. CDR3 region: CASSRGSQRRTSDTQYF. CDR3 in DNA: TGTGCCAGCTCACGGGGTTCCCAGCGGAGGACCTCAGATACGCAGTATTTT.

The J gene is TRBJ1-1, the V gene TRBV6-6; 8 positions agree with TRBD1. V shed 2 bases and J 0 bases; nucleotides not matched to a gene: 5. The V gene's germline CDR1 is MNHNY and CDR2 SVGAGI (reference sequence). The CDR3 extends over 16 amino acids. CDR3: CASSYPQGAMNTEAFF. The CDR3, as DNA: TGTGCCAGCAGTTACCCTCAGGGGGCAATGAACACTGAAGCTTTCTTT.

This clone has only a few counts. This rearrangement joins TRBV25-1 to TRBJ2-2; 10 bases map to TRBD2. The CDR3 extends over 18 amino acids. With 0 bases clipped from V and 3 bases from J, the junction kept 7 bases outside the gene matches. Per germline, CDR1 MGHDK and CDR2 SYGVNS. The chain's CDR3 is CASSEYYWTSGYTGELFF. Here the CDR3 DNA reads TGTGCCAGCAGTGAATATTACTGGACTAGCGGTTACACCGGGGAGCTGTTTTTT.

V is TRBV19 and J is TRBJ2-2; 7 bases align to TRBD1. The germline V gene has CDR1 LNHDA and CDR2 SQIVND (reference sequence). With V trimmed by 5 bases and J by 1 base, 4 bases remained unmatched. This CDR3 is built from 15 residues. The CDR3: CASSVGQQNTGELFF. The CDR3 DNA sequence: TGTGCCAGTAGTGTGGGACAGCAGAACACCGGGGAGCTGTTTTTT. Complete variable domain (other parts from reference TRBV19 and TRBJ2-2): DGGITQSPKYLFRKEGQNVTLSCEQNLNHDAMYWYRQDPGQGLRLIYYSQIVNDFQKGDIAEGYSVSREKKESFPLTVTSAQKNPTAFYLCASSVGQQNTGELFFGEGSRLTVL.

This clone showed up just once. The V call is TRBV24-1, the J call TRBJ2-2; 7 bases agree with TRBD1. Per germline, CDR1 KGHDR and CDR2 SFDVKD. The junction had 10 bases not matched to a gene; V was cut back by 3 bases and J by 7 bases. The CDR3 runs to 16 residues. The CDR3 loop is CATSDPLGQARGELFF. CDR3 DNA: TGTGCCACCAGTGATCCGCTCGGACAGGCCCGCGGGGAGCTGTTTTTT.

The chain carries TRBV19 and TRBJ2-1; the D gene is possibly TRBD2 (6 bases). The CDR3 is 16 residues long. Trimming left V 1 base short and J 1 base short, with 11 bases between. From germline, CDR1 is LNHDA and CDR2 SQIVND (reference sequence). Here the CDR3 reads CASSIAAGNSYNEQFF. The CDR3 region has the DNA TGTGCCAGTAGTATAGCTGCGGGGAATTCCTACAATGAGCAGTTCTTC.

The chain recombines TRBV9 with TRBJ2-7, with D unclear. The CDR3 consists of 14 residues. CDR1 SGDLS and CDR2 YYNGEE come from the germline V gene. The V end lost 4 bases, the J end lost 1 base, and 12 bases lay between the germline ends. The CDR3 reads CASSWSTESYEQYF. The CDR3 DNA reads as TGTGCCAGCAGCTGGAGCACGGAGTCCTACGAGCAGTACTTC.

Written as DNA, the CDR3 is TGCGCCAGCAGCCAAGGTCAAGGAGTGAACACCGGGGAGCTGTTTTTT. This translates into CASSQGQGVNTGELFF. The J gene is TRBJ2-2, the V gene TRBV4-3; D ambiguous. This CDR3 is built from 16 residues. V lost 1 base, J lost 1 base, and 10 bases lay in between. Germline V lookup: CDR1 LGHNA, CDR2 YSLEER.

The chain employs TRBV27 and TRBJ2-6; TRBD1 matches 10 bases. This CDR3 is built from 17 residues. CDR1 is MNHEY, CDR2 SMNVEV, per germline (reference sequence). Unmatched junction bases numbered 8, after V lost 7 bases and J lost 2 bases. CDR3 bases: TGTGCCAGCACCCCCTCGGGACAGGGGCCTGGGGCCAACGTCCTGACTTTC. Translated: CASTPSGQGPGANVLTF. Full variable domain (remainder filled in from reference TRBV27 and TRBJ2-6): EAQVTQNPRYLITVTGKKLTVTCSQNMNHEYMSWYRQDPGLGLRQIYYSMNVEVTDKGDVPEGYKVSRKEKRNFPLILESPSPNQTSLYFCASTPSGQGPGANVLTFGAGSRLTVL.